This section outlines one T cell receptor beta chain sequence together with its context. The sample comes from a study of blood T cell repertoires in COVID-19. Study at large: From T cells, B-cell-depleted T cells, or PBMCs came the material, which was cDNA or gDNA.

Authors' methods: The authors estimated nucleated cell counts from reference gene primer amplification. Here immunoSEQ multiplex PCR was the method, and the copy in TCRdb shows in-frame clones only, minus some. D and trimming come from the DNA, and the V and J calls and clone size come from that table. Here the sample spans around 45,000 clones, about 90% being singletons. This CDR3 spans 16 amino acids. The V segment lost 3 bases and the J segment 3 bases; nucleotides outside the gene matches: 8. The germline V gene has CDR1 SEHNR and CDR2 FQNEAQ (reference sequence). The origin of this receptor is a man older than 75 with acute or convalescent COVID-19. Specimen: peripheral blood. The J gene is TRBJ2-5, the V gene TRBV7-9; TRBD1 aligns across 9 bases. CDR3 region: CASSLAPGTGKETQYF. The CDR3, as DNA: TGTGCCAGCAGCTTGGCTCCCGGGACAGGGAAAGAGACCCAGTACTTC.